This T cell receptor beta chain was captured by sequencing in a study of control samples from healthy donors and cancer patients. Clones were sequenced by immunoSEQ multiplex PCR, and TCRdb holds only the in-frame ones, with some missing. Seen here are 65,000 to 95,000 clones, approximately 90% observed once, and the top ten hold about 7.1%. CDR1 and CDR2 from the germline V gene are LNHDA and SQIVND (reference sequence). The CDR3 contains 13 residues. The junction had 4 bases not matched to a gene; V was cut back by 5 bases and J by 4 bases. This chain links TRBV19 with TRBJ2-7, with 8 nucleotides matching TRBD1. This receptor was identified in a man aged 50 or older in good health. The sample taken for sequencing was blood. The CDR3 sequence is CASSAGQEYEQYF. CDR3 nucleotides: TGTGCCAGTAGTGCGGGACAGGAGTACGAGCAGTACTTC.